The TCR beta chain described here comes from a study of cytomegalovirus exposure and HLA in healthy donors. Study information: The Caucasian-associated ancestry cluster contained 75% to 85% of the roughly 390 genotyped donors. Notes on the study in general: Per a prior analysis, the majority of TCR beta V segments were productive roughly 87% or roughly 30% of the time. Most subjects' HLA-A and HLA-B alleles were reportedly predicted from TCR beta sequences.

PCR primers comprised 60 Vbeta and 13 Jbeta primers. Profiled with immunoSEQ multiplex PCR; TCRdb holds only in-frame clones, not every one. This sample has approximately 260,000 clones, with 80% to 90% found just once. A remark on this clone: Its specificity is unknown.

The V gene lost 0 bases and the J gene lost 6 bases, with 13 bases spanning the gap. This CDR3 is built from 15 residues. Germline V gene sequence: CDR1 SGHVS, CDR2 FNYEAQ. The TCR was taken from a middle-aged woman in good health and CMV-seropositive. Specimen: PBMCs. This chain connects TRBV7-6 to TRBJ2-3, with D maybe TRBD2 (5 bases). This CDR3 is CASSLATRSLDTQYF. CDR3 in DNA: TGTGCCAGCAGCTTAGCCACTAGAAGCCTTGATACGCAGTATTTT.